One T cell receptor beta chain is described in this entry. Trimming pared 8 bases from V and 10 bases from J, leaving 17 bases between. This CDR3 comprises 12 residues. Some clones are missing from TCRdb's copy, which holds only in-frame ones; the method was immunoSEQ multiplex PCR. The sample comprises some 340,000 clones, over 90% of which are singletons, and 3.5% to 5% rests with the top ten. This entry is derived from a study of blood T cell repertoires in COVID-19. The V gene is TRBV12-3 or TRBV12-4, the J gene TRBJ1-1, with D perhaps matching TRBD1 (5 bases). Sequenced input: PBMCs or T cells enriched from blood (not recorded which). The receptor was isolated from a woman younger than 45 who had been exposed to COVID-19. CDR3 protein: CASDMAGQGAFF. CDR3 in DNA: TGTGCCAGCGATATGGCAGGGCAGGGAGCTTTCTTT.